The rows below give T cell receptor beta chains drawn from one sample of a study of blood T cell repertoires in COVID-19. The repertoire was sequenced with immunoSEQ multiplex PCR; TCRdb's copy has only in-frame clones and lacks some. The sample has under 300,000 clones, 60% to 75% seen once. Sequencing was done on a sample of peripheral blood. The receptors derive from a woman of 80 years or more with acute or convalescent COVID-19. The CDR3 runs from the conserved cysteine through the conserved F or W. The D gene is left open where the match is weak. Clone size is not always given. Where it is, it says once, few, many or a class for expanded clones.

clone size: NA; D gene: NA; CDR3 length: 17; J gene: TRBJ1-1; V gene: TRBV6-1; CDR3 DNA: TGTGCCAGCAGTGAAACTGGGTCCCGGAGGACTAACACTGAAGCTTTCTTT; CDR3 protein: CASSETGSRRTNTEAFF
clone size: NA; D gene: NA; CDR3 length: 16; J gene: TRBJ1-1; V gene: TRBV19; CDR3 DNA: TGTGCCAGTAGTATTCTCCACACAGGGAAAAGCACTGAAGCTTTCTTT; CDR3 protein: CASSILHTGKSTEAFF
clone size: NA; D gene: NA; CDR3 length: 14; J gene: TRBJ2-2; V gene: TRBV11-2; CDR3 DNA: TGTGCCAGCAGCCCGGACAGAAACACCGGGGAGCTGTTTTTT; CDR3 protein: CASSPDRNTGELFF
clone size: NA; D gene: NA; CDR3 length: 14; J gene: TRBJ1-5; V gene: TRBV6-6; CDR3 DNA: TGTGCCAGCAGGTCAGACACCCGCAATCAGCCCCAGCATTTT; CDR3 protein: CASRSDTRNQPQHF
clone size: NA; D gene: NA; CDR3 length: 15; J gene: TRBJ2-7; V gene: TRBV2; CDR3 DNA: TGTGCCAGCAGAGAGGCACAGGGCCCCTCCTACGAGCAGTACTTC; CDR3 protein: CASREAQGPSYEQYF
clone size: NA; D gene: NA; CDR3 length: 15; J gene: TRBJ2-7; V gene: TRBV6-5; CDR3 DNA: TGTGCCAGCAGTTACAGGCCAGACAGGTCCTACGAGCAGTACTTC; CDR3 protein: CASSYRPDRSYEQYF
clone size: few; D gene: TRBD2; CDR3 length: 15; J gene: TRBJ2-1; V gene: TRBV5-6; CDR3 DNA: TGTGCCAGCAGCCGGCGGGATAGCGGGAGATATGAGCAGTTCTTC; CDR3 protein: CASSRRDSGRYEQFF
clone size: NA; D gene: TRBD1; CDR3 length: 15; J gene: TRBJ2-7; V gene: TRBV2; CDR3 DNA: TGTGCCAGCAGTCCCTTAGCGACAGGGGGCAACGAGCAGTACTTC; CDR3 protein: CASSPLATGGNEQYF
clone size: NA; D gene: TRBD1; CDR3 length: 15; J gene: TRBJ1-5; V gene: TRBV10-3; CDR3 DNA: TGTGCCATCAGTGAGTGGGGGGACAGTAATCAGCCCCAGCATTTT; CDR3 protein: CAISEWGDSNQPQHF
clone size: NA; D gene: NA; CDR3 length: 14; J gene: TRBJ2-7; V gene: TRBV5-1; CDR3 DNA: TGCGCCAGCAGCTGGGGGACTGGAACCTACGAGCAGTACTTC; CDR3 protein: CASSWGTGTYEQYF
clone size: once; D gene: NA; CDR3 length: 13; J gene: TRBJ2-7; V gene: TRBV5-4; CDR3 DNA: TGTGCCAGCAGCTTAATCGCGACAGACGAGCAGTACTTC; CDR3 protein: CASSLIATDEQYF
clone size: NA; D gene: TRBD1; CDR3 length: 13; J gene: TRBJ1-2; V gene: TRBV19; CDR3 DNA: TGTGCCAGTAGTCTAGGACAGGTTGGTGGCTACACCTTC; CDR3 protein: CASSLGQVGGYTF
clone size: NA; D gene: NA; CDR3 length: 14; J gene: TRBJ2-3; V gene: TRBV4-2; CDR3 DNA: TGTGCCAGCAGCCCTCTCGGGGGCACAGATACGCAGTATTTT; CDR3 protein: CASSPLGGTDTQYF
clone size: NA; D gene: TRBD2; CDR3 length: 15; J gene: TRBJ2-7; V gene: TRBV7-9; CDR3 DNA: TGTGCCAGCAGCCCCTCCTCCGGACTAGTTCACGAGCAGTACTTC; CDR3 protein: CASSPSSGLVHEQYF